Following are 25 T cell receptor beta chains from one sample sequenced in a study of cytomegalovirus exposure and HLA in healthy donors. Assay used: immunoSEQ multiplex PCR; TCRdb lists only in-frame clones, some missing. The profile shows 75,000 to 90,000 clones, over 85% of them singletons. The sequenced material came from PBMCs. These receptors were obtained from a woman aged 18-30 years in good health and CMV-seronegative.

The sample holds one count of this clone. The chain is built from TRBV5-6 and TRBJ1-4; 12 positions agree with TRBD1. This CDR3 has 14 residues. Germline CDR1 SGHDT, CDR2 YYEEEE. V dropped 4 bases and J dropped 8; count of bases not matched to a gene: 3. CDR3 nucleotide sequence: TGTGCCAGCAGCCGGGACAGGGGGCGGGAAAAACTGTTTTTT. Its translation is CASSRDRGREKLFF.

J is TRBJ2-7 and V is TRBV28; the match to TRBD1 covers 10 bases. The V segment lost 8 bases and the J segment 5 bases; nucleotides outside the gene matches: 6. Germline CDR1 and CDR2: MDHEN and SYDVKM. The CDR3 has 13 residues. CDR3 sequence reads: CASAGTGVHEQYF. The CDR3, as DNA: TGTGCCAGCGCAGGGACAGGGGTGCACGAGCAGTACTTC.

V and J are TRBV19 and TRBJ1-2; D call uncertain. V was cut by 5 bases and J by 7 bases, with 14 bases left in between. CDR1 and CDR2 (germline): LNHDA, SQIVND (reference sequence). The CDR3 has 13 residues. The CDR3 loop is CASSEGGWSGYTF. The CDR3 DNA reads as TGTGCCAGTAGTGAGGGAGGGTGGAGTGGCTACACCTTC.

The V gene is TRBV1, the J gene TRBJ1-2; the table gives TRBD1 as D, unverified against the DNA. TRBV1 corresponds to a pseudogene. CDR3 size: 14 residues. The CDR3 loop is CTSRYPGEFFGYTF. CDR3 coding DNA: TGCACCAGCAGGTACCCAGGGGAGTTCTTTGGCTACACCTTC.

The V gene is TRBV7-9, the J gene TRBJ2-2, with D maybe TRBD1 (6 bases). The ends were cut back, 4 bases at V and 6 bases at J, with 12 bases in the middle. The CDR3 totals 14 residues. Germline V gene data show CDR1 as SEHNR and CDR2 as FQNEAQ (reference sequence). DNA of the CDR3: TGTGCCAGCAGCTGGGACACGGTGGCCGGGGAGCTGTTTTTT. Its protein is CASSWDTVAGELFF.

The chain recombines TRBV7-2 with TRBJ2-7; 11 bases agree with TRBD2. The CDR3 extends over 16 amino acids. Trimming cost V 5 bases and J 4 bases; bases outside gene matches: 10. Germline V gene data show CDR1 as SGHTA and CDR2 as FQGNSA. The CDR3 sequence: CASSPWTSGLRYEQYF. The CDR3 bases are TGTGCCAGCAGCCCTTGGACTAGCGGGCTGCGGTACGAGCAGTACTTC.

This clone appeared once. The V gene is TRBV19, the J gene TRBJ1-5; D call uncertain. V was shortened by 3 bases and J by 0 bases, with 6 bases between the two germline ends. Per germline, CDR1 LNHDA and CDR2 SQIVND (reference sequence). This CDR3 comprises 14 residues. In DNA form, the CDR3 reads TGTGCCAGTAGTATCGGGAGTAGCAATCAGCCCCAGCATTTT. Amino acid sequence: CASSIGSSNQPQHF. Together with reference TRBV19 and TRBJ1-5, the CDR3 gives the full variable domain: DGGITQSPKYLFRKEGQNVTLSCEQNLNHDAMYWYRQDPGQGLRLIYYSQIVNDFQKGDIAEGYSVSREKKESFPLTVTSAQKNPTAFYLCASSIGSSNQPQHFGDGTRLSIL.

V usage is TRBV6-6 and J usage is TRBJ2-7; 7 bases align to TRBD1. Germline CDR1 MNHNY, CDR2 SVGAGI (reference sequence). J was trimmed by 2 bases and V by 2 bases; bases with no gene match: 6. The length of the CDR3 is 15 residues. The CDR3 spells CASSYPQGVAYEQYF. CDR3 bases: TGTGCCAGCAGTTACCCCCAGGGGGTTGCCTACGAGCAGTACTTC.

This clone was found a few times. DNA for the CDR3: TGTGCCAGCAGTTACACCTCACCACGCGACGAGCAGTACTTC. This sequence encodes CASSYTSPRDEQYF. This sequence joins TRBV6-5 and TRBJ2-7, with unresolved D. V lost 2 bases and J 5 bases, leaving 13 bases between the germline ends. This CDR3 spans 14 amino acids. From germline, CDR1 is MNHEY and CDR2 SVGAGI.

The V call is TRBV11-3, the J call TRBJ2-2; 7 positions match TRBD2. CDR3 length: 16 amino acids. Germline assignment: CDR1 SGHNT and CDR2 YENEEA. V was clipped by 5 bases and J by 5 bases; unmatched bases: 11. The CDR3: CASSQAGRSRTGELFF. The CDR3 DNA sequence: TGTGCCAGCAGCCAAGCGGGGCGGTCCCGAACCGGGGAGCTGTTTTTT.

This clone was seen just once. The chain joins TRBV28 to TRBJ2-7, with 11 bases that match TRBD2. V dropped 6 bases and J dropped 6; count of bases not matched to a gene: 16. The CDR3 is 17 residues long. The germline V gene encodes CDR1 MDHEN and CDR2 SYDVKM. This chain's CDR3 is CASSTLQLAGARSEQYF. The CDR3 DNA sequence: TGTGCCAGCAGCACCCTCCAACTAGCGGGAGCCCGGAGCGAGCAGTACTTC.

The chain recombines TRBV4-1 with TRBJ2-1; 9 bases align to TRBD1. This CDR3 spans 16 amino acids. Looked up from germline, CDR1 is MGHRA and CDR2 is YSYEKL. Losses at the gene ends were 0 bases for V and 6 bases for J; bases not matched to a gene: 6. This CDR3 is CASSQEDRGGGNEQFF. The CDR3, as DNA: TGCGCCAGCAGCCAAGAGGACAGGGGCGGGGGCAATGAGCAGTTCTTC.

The gene calls are TRBV29-1 and TRBJ2-7; D is possibly TRBD1 (5 bases). Trimming pared 0 bases from V and 1 base from J, leaving 7 bases between. Germline CDR1 and CDR2: SQVTM and ANQGSEA. The CDR3 has 13 amino acids. The CDR3 DNA follows: TGCAGCGTTGAAGATGCAGGGTCCTACGAGCAGTACTTC. It specifies CSVEDAGSYEQYF.

V and J are TRBV14 and TRBJ1-2; 7 bases align to TRBD1. CDR1 and CDR2 (germline): SGHDN, FVKESK. The CDR3 has 14 residues. Losses at the gene ends were 6 bases for V and 2 bases for J; bases not matched to a gene: 6. CDR3: CASSRDSRNYGYTF. The DNA for the CDR3 is TGTGCCAGCAGTCGGGACAGCAGAAACTATGGCTACACCTTC.

The chain is built from TRBV29-1 and TRBJ2-2; tentative D call: TRBD2 (7 bases). The CDR3 is made up of 14 amino acids. V lost 7 bases and J lost 0, with 12 bases in between. The germline V gene has CDR1 SQVTM and CDR2 ANQGSEA. Here the CDR3 reads CSASGGPNTGELFF. CDR3 DNA: TGCAGCGCTTCCGGGGGGCCGAACACCGGGGAGCTGTTTTTT.

V and J are TRBV9 and TRBJ2-1; tentative D call: TRBD2 (6 bases). Trimming left V 0 bases short and J 10 bases short, with 23 bases between. Germline V gene sequence: CDR1 SGDLS, CDR2 YYNGEE. This CDR3 has 17 residues. The chain's CDR3 is CASSVAGSGAPLGEQFF. The CDR3 region has the DNA TGTGCCAGCAGCGTAGCGGGTAGCGGAGCTCCCTTGGGGGAGCAGTTCTTC.

The V gene is TRBV2, the J gene TRBJ2-1; D might be TRBD1 (6 bases). The length of the CDR3 is 20 residues. V shed 1 base and J shed 0 bases, with 22 bases lying between them. Germline CDR1 and CDR2: SNHLY and FYNNEI. CDR3 protein: CASSEEGGAALRGSYNEQFF. CDR3 nucleotides: TGTGCCAGCAGTGAAGAAGGGGGAGCTGCCTTAAGGGGCTCCTACAATGAGCAGTTCTTC.

The chain carries TRBV7-8 and TRBJ2-3; 9 bases are shared with TRBD2. J gave up 2 bases and V 4 bases, and 22 bases lay outside the gene matches. From germline, CDR1 is SGHVS and CDR2 FQNEAQ. There are 21 residues in the CDR3. The CDR3 loop is CASSYLLRGGAASGTTDTQYF. The CDR3 DNA is TGTGCCAGCAGCTACCTCCTCCGTGGGGGGGCGGCTAGCGGGACCACAGATACGCAGTATTTT.

This clone was counted a single time. As DNA, the CDR3 is TGCGCCAGCAGCCAAAGAGACCAGAGGAGAGAGACCCAGTACTTC. As protein: CASSQRDQRRETQYF. The genes are TRBV4-1 and TRBJ2-5, with D unresolved. Germline V lookup: CDR1 MGHRA, CDR2 YSYEKL. V dropped 2 bases and J dropped 4 bases, with 14 bases sitting between them. There are 15 residues in the CDR3.

This clone appeared a single time. The chain's CDR3 is CASSRRFRDSGANVLTF. The DNA of the CDR3 is TGTGCCAGCAGTAGACGGTTTCGGGACTCTGGGGCCAACGTCCTGACTTTC. The chain carries TRBV27 and TRBJ2-6; D is perhaps TRBD2 (5 bases). Germline V gene sequence: CDR1 MNHEY, CDR2 SMNVEV (reference sequence). Deletions cut 5 bases from V and 0 bases from J, with 14 bases between. The CDR3 totals 17 residues.

CDR3 residues: CASSLAISEAFF. In nucleotides, the CDR3 is TGTGCCAGCAGCTTAGCAATCTCTGAAGCTTTCTTT. The chain has TRBV7-9 and TRBJ1-1; no definite D call. V shed 0 bases and J shed 6 bases, with 5 bases lying between them. CDR1 and CDR2 from the germline V gene are SEHNR and FQNEAQ (reference sequence). CDR3 size: 12 residues. Full variable domain (missing parts from reference TRBV7-9 and TRBJ1-1): DTGVSQNPRHKITKRGQNVTFRCDPISEHNRLYWYRQTLGQGPEFLTYFQNEAQLEKSRLLSDRFSAERPKGSFSTLEIQRTEQGDSAMYLCASSLAISEAFFGQGTRLTVV.

This rearrangement joins TRBV25-1 to TRBJ1-2; 12 bases line up with TRBD1. Trimming at V came to 5 bases and at J to 8 bases, leaving 9 bases not matched to a gene. The CDR3 spans 15 residues. Germline lookup yields CDR1 MGHDK and CDR2 SYGVNS. The chain's CDR3 is CASSIPGQGARGYTF. The CDR3 region has the DNA TGTGCCAGCAGTATTCCGGGACAGGGGGCGCGAGGCTACACCTTC.

V and J are TRBV4-1 and TRBJ1-1; 10 bases line up with TRBD1. V dropped 5 bases and J dropped 2; count of bases not matched to a gene: 14. The CDR3 is 18 residues long. Per the germline V gene, CDR1 is MGHRA and CDR2 is YSYEKL. For the CDR3, the DNA is TGCGCCAGCAGCTTCGGGGGCGACAGGGGGCGCGGAAACACTGAAGCTTTCTTT. Translated, it gives CASSFGGDRGRGNTEAFF.

J is TRBJ2-5 and V is TRBV10-1, with D uncertain. The ends were cut back, 0 bases at V and 5 bases at J, with 10 bases in the middle. CDR3 length: 14 residues. CDR1 and CDR2 (germline): WNHNN, SYGVQD (reference sequence). In nucleotides, the CDR3 is TGCGCCAGCAGTGAGTCGAGGATTTCGGAGACCCAGTACTTC. It specifies CASSESRISETQYF.

CDR3 region: CASSYGGQAIQETQYF. The CDR3 coding sequence is TGTGCCAGCAGCTACGGGGGACAGGCAATCCAAGAGACCCAGTACTTC. The genes are TRBV7-2 and TRBJ2-5; 8 bases match TRBD1. The CDR3 contains 16 residues. Trimming removed 4 bases from V and 1 base from J; junction bases left unmatched: 8. Germline assignment: CDR1 SGHTA and CDR2 FQGNSA.